The subject of this entry is one T cell receptor (beta chain). Its antigen is not known. These data originate in a study of regulatory T cells in long-lasting Graves disease. The study's findings and limits: Possibly, accuracy suffered from the small sample size.

Arm-PCR with iRepertoire HTBI primers amplified the CDR3 regions for these TCR beta libraries. As processed by the authors: Looking across samples, the authors found some 60 TRBV and 14 TRBJ segments. From the multiplex PCR reads, TCRdb called clonotypes with MiXCR, one entry per CDR3 protein. TCRdb's processing, not the authors', yielded these V and J calls. The sample has 300,000 to 350,000 distinct CDR3 sequences, about 20% seen once. Described time point: persistent/refractory GD, antithyroid drugs over 5 years with positive TRAb. PBMCs were the source of the RNA used for TCR sequencing. Diagnoses of Graves' disease were made by American Thyroid Association guidelines. This specimen consisted of peripheral blood mononuclear cells (PBMCs), obtained when the disease was refractory, from a patient treated with antithyroid drugs. The TCR sequence derives from a female donor with Graves disease.

CDR3 loop: CASSGTGSEKLFF. CDR3 coding DNA: TGTGCCAGCAGCGGGACAGGGAGTGAAAAACTGTTTTTT. The chain combines TRBV9 with TRBJ1-4; 8 nucleotides align to TRBD1. Germline CDR1 and CDR2: SGDLS and YYNGEE. Trimming cost V 3 bases and J 7 bases; bases outside gene matches: 2. This CDR3 has 13 amino acids.